The clone carrying this T cell receptor (beta chain) occurred a few times. This CDR3 contains 15 residues. CDR1 is MNHEY and CDR2 is SVGAGI in the germline V gene. The V gene lost 6 bases and the J gene lost 5 bases, with 19 bases spanning the gap. Repertoires were generated with immunoSEQ multiplex PCR, while TCRdb's copy carries only in-frame clones and drops some. This table holds fewer than 2.5 million clones, under 95% found once. This specimen comes from a study of shared clonotypes between healthy human individuals. Sequenced input: naive CD4+ T cells from PBMCs. Subset specified: CD45RA+ positively selected. The chain uses TRBV6-5 and TRBJ1-2; D is ambiguous. This receptor was identified in a man aged 18 to 30 in good health. Some clones in this sample may be carry-over from other donors' samples. CDR3 DNA: TGTGCCAGCAGACCAAGGACGGACCCGAGATATGGCTACACCTTC. It is translated as CASRPRTDPRYGYTF.